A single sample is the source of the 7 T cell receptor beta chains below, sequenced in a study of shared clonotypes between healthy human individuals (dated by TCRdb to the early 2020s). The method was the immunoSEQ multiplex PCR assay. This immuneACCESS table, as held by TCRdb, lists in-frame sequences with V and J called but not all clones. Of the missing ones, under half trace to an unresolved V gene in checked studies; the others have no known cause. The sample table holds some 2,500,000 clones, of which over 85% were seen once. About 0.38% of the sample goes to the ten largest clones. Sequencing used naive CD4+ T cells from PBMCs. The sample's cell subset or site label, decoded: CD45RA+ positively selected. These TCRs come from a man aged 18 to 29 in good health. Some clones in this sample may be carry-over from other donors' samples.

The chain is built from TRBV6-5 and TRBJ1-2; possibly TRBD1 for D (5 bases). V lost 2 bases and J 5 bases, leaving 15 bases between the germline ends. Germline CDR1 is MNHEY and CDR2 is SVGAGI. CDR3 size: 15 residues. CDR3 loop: CASSYTPGPAYGYTF. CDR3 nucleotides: TGTGCCAGCAGTTACACTCCGGGGCCGGCTTATGGCTACACCTTC.

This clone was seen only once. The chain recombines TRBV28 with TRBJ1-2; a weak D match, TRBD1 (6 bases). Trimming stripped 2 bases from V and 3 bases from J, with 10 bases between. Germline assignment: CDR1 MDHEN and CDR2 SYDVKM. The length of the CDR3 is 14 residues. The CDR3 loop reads CASSLTAGDYGYTF. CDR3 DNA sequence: TGTGCCAGCAGTTTAACAGCAGGGGACTATGGCTACACCTTC.

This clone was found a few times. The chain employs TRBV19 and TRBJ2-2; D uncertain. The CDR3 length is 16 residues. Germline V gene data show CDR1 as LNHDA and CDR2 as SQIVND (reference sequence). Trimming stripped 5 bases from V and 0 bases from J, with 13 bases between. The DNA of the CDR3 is TGTGCCAGTAGTCTCCGGACCCTCCCGAACACCGGGGAGCTGTTTTTT. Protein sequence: CASSLRTLPNTGELFF.

The CDR3 sequence is CAWSKWVAGNTIYF. CDR3 nucleotide sequence: TGTGCCTGGAGTAAATGGGTAGCTGGAAACACCATATATTTT. The chain is built from TRBV30 and TRBJ1-3; D is unclear. CDR1 is GTSNPN, CDR2 SVGIG, per germline (reference sequence). The CDR3 totals 14 residues. V was clipped by 2 bases and J by 2 bases, with 10 bases between them. Drawing the rest from reference TRBV30 and TRBJ1-3, the complete variable domain is SQTIHQWPATLVQPVGSPLSLECTVEGTSNPNLYWYRQAAGRGLQLLFYSVGIGQISSEVPQNLSASRPQDRQFILSSKKLLLSDSGFYLCAWSKWVAGNTIYFGEGSWLTVV.

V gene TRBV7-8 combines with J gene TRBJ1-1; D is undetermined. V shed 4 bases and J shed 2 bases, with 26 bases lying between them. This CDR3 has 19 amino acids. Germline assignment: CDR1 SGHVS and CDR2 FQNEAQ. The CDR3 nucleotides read TGTGCCAGCAGCTGGACTACTGAGACGGATCCCAAAAAAAACACTGAAGCTTTCTTT. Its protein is CASSWTTETDPKKNTEAFF. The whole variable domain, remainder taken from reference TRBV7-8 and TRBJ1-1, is GAGVSQSPRYKVAKRGQDVALRCDPISGHVSLFWYQQALGQGPEFLTYFQNEAQLDKSGLPSDRFFAERPEGSVSTLKIQRTQQEDSAVYLCASSWTTETDPKKNTEAFFGQGTRLTVV.

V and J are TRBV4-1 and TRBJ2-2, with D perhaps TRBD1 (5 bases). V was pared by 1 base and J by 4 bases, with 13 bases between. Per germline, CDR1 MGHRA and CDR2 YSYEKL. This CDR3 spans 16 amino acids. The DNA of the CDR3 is TGCGCCAGCAGCCAAGGAAGCAGGGTTAGCACCGGGGAGCTGTTTTTT. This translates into CASSQGSRVSTGELFF.

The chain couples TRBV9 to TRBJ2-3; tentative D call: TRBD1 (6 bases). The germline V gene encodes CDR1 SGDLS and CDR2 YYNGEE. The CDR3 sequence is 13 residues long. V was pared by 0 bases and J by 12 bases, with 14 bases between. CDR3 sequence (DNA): TGTGCCAGCAGCGTAGTCGAGGCAGGGGTTCAGTATTTT. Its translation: CASSVVEAGVQYF.